Sequencing of this T cell receptor beta chain was carried out in a study of identical twins. V dropped 0 bases and J dropped 7 bases, with 4 bases sitting between them. The CDR3 extends over 11 amino acids. CDR1 DFQATT and CDR2 SNEGSKA come from the germline V gene (reference sequence). Each CDR3 protein is one row after TCRdb ran MiXCR on the 5' RACE reads. This table holds fewer than 350,000 distinct CDR3 sequences, about 8.1% found once. This clonotype was recorded at least ten times. These sequences were also reported in another study, on yellow fever vaccine responses in identical twins.

The origin of this receptor is a young woman in good health. The J gene is TRBJ2-1, the V gene TRBV20-1; D uncertain. Sample: memory (CD45RO+) T cells sorted from blood. CDR3 residues: CSARELNEQFF. For the CDR3, the DNA is TGCAGTGCTAGAGAGTTAAATGAGCAGTTCTTC.